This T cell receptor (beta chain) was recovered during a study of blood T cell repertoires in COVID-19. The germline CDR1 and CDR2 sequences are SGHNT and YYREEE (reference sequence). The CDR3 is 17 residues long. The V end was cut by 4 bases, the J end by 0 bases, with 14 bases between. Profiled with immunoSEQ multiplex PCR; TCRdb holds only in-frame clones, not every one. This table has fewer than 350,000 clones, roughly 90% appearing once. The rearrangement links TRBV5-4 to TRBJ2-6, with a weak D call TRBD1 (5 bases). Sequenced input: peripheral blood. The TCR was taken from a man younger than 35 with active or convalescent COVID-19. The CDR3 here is CASSGNRTRSGANVLTF. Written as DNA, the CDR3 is TGTGCCAGCAGCGGAAACAGGACCCGCTCTGGGGCCAACGTCCTGACTTTC.